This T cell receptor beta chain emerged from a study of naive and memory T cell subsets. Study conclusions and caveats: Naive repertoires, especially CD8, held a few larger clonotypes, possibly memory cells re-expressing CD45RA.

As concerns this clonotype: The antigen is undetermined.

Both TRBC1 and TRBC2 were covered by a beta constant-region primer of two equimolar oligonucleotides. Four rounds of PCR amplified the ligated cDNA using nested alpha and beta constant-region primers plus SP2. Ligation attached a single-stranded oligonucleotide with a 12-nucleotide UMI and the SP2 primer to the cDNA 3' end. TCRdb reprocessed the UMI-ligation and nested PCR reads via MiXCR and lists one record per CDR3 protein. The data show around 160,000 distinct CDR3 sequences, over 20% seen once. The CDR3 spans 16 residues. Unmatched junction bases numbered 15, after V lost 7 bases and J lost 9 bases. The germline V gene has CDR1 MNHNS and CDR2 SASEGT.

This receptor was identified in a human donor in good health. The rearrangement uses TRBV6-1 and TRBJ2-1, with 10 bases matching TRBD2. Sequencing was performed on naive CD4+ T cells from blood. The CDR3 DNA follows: TGTGCCAGCAACAGGAGACCGGGACTAGCGATCCTTGAGCAGTTCTTC. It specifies CASNRRPGLAILEQFF.